This TCR beta chain stems from a study of blood T cell repertoires in COVID-19. Study at large: Italy, Spain and the United States were the sources of the convalescent and acute COVID-19 samples. In each case, the material was cDNA or gDNA derived from T cells, B-cell-depleted T cells, or PBMCs.

The V segment lost 2 bases and the J segment 4 bases; nucleotides outside the gene matches: 5. From germline, CDR1 is MNHNS and CDR2 SASEGT. CDR3 length: 15 amino acids. Authors' processing steps: Quantification of nucleated cells was approximated via reference gene primer amplification. Produced via immunoSEQ multiplex PCR; TCRdb's table is partial and in-frame only. The D gene and trimming were derived from the DNA, and the V and J assignments and clone size from that table. Here the sample spans 150,000 to 200,000 clones, 83% being singletons. The specimen was peripheral blood. This clonotype was obtained from a human donor in a cohort sampled during active COVID-19. This rearrangement joins TRBV6-1 to TRBJ2-7; 10 bases are a match to TRBD1. Here the CDR3 reads CASSEWGTGVYEQYF. The CDR3 nucleotides are TGTGCCAGCAGTGAATGGGGGACAGGGGTTTACGAGCAGTACTTC.